This is a list of T cell receptor beta chains from one sample in a study of T cells in Graves' hyperthyroidism and ophthalmopathy. TCRdb independently ran MiXCR on the multiplex PCR reads; one entry per CDR3 protein. The table has a few hundred thousand distinct CDR3 sequences, about 43% seen once; the top ten hold approximately 8.2%. Sequencing was carried out using peripheral blood or thyroid tissue (not recorded which). These receptors came from a woman between 18 and 29 years old with Graves' hyperthyroidism. Both conserved end residues are trimmed from each CDR3. The order of the fields is V gene, J gene, CDR3 protein.

V: TRBV29-1
J: TRBJ2-5
CDR3: SSQAGPRETQY

V: TRBV6-1
J: TRBJ1-3
CDR3: ASSQNAGNLRGNTIY

V: TRBV2
J: TRBJ2-7
CDR3: ASSGAWLVGEYEQY

V: TRBV20-1
J: TRBJ1-1
CDR3: SARDLVGLTEAF

V: TRBV7-9
J: TRBJ2-5
CDR3: ASSPVGSGRPQETQY

V: TRBV12-3/TRBV12-4
J: TRBJ1-4
CDR3: ASTRPPGEKLF

V: TRBV7-6
J: TRBJ2-7
CDR3: ASIRTPGQGHYEQY

V: TRBV24-1
J: TRBJ2-2
CDR3: ATSDSPGQGYTGELF

V: TRBV7-8
J: TRBJ1-5
CDR3: ASSLEGWNQPQH

V: TRBV19
J: TRBJ1-1
CDR3: ASSRTGRCTEAF

V: TRBV27
J: TRBJ1-2
CDR3: ASSLFGDRGAGYT

V: TRBV6-5
J: TRBJ2-7
CDR3: ASSSGAIGQLYEQY

V: TRBV7-8
J: TRBJ2-2
CDR3: ASSYLNTGELF

V: TRBV7-2
J: TRBJ2-7
CDR3: ASSLFRGREEQY

V: TRBV7-3
J: TRBJ2-1
CDR3: ASSLIGTSGNEQF

V: TRBV25-1
J: TRBJ1-2
CDR3: ASSAPKGETNYGYT

V: TRBV10-3
J: TRBJ1-2
CDR3: AISDGTTLPYGYT

V: TRBV7-9
J: TRBJ2-5
CDR3: ASRPGLAGAVETQY

V: TRBV2
J: TRBJ2-7
CDR3: ASSEAIGLAPLSRQY

V: TRBV29-1
J: TRBJ2-7
CDR3: SSSLAGGDEQY

V: TRBV6-9
J: TRBJ1-4
CDR3: ASPDRGMSNEKLF

V: TRBV12-5
J: TRBJ1-1
CDR3: ASAHTEAF

V: TRBV2
J: TRBJ2-5
CDR3: ASRGEIQETQY

V: TRBV7-9
J: TRBJ1-6
CDR3: ASTGGGYNSPLH

V: TRBV7-2
J: TRBJ2-7
CDR3: ASSSINSYEQY

V: TRBV7-9
J: TRBJ1-5
CDR3: ASSFGGDEQPQH

V: TRBV7-6
J: TRBJ1-5
CDR3: ASSYRRQINQPQH

V: TRBV10-3
J: TRBJ2-5
CDR3: AISDGREETQY

V: TRBV5-4
J: TRBJ1-1
CDR3: ASGQGDTEAF

V: TRBV29-1
J: TRBJ1-4
CDR3: SAGDSGGEKLF

V: TRBV6-1
J: TRBJ2-7
CDR3: ASSQRDMTYEQY

V: TRBV7-2
J: TRBJ1-1
CDR3: ASSQDRARPNTEAF

V: TRBV2
J: TRBJ1-5
CDR3: ASSSRIGGRQPQH

V: TRBV10-3
J: TRBJ1-2
CDR3: AISENPGRRANYGYT

V: TRBV6-5
J: TRBJ2-2
CDR3: ASSSRGRDFTGELF

V: TRBV14
J: TRBJ2-5
CDR3: ASSQDGPLQETQY

V: TRBV7-9
J: TRBJ1-4
CDR3: ASSLEEATNEKLF

V: TRBV29-1
J: TRBJ1-1
CDR3: SVSTGTNTEAF

V: TRBV7-2
J: TRBJ2-5
CDR3: ASSLSSGYSQETQY

V: TRBV7-6
J: TRBJ2-7
CDR3: ASSFLPGNSYEQY

V: TRBV2
J: TRBJ1-1
CDR3: ASSDNGGSDEAF

V: TRBV20-1
J: TRBJ1-5
CDR3: SAGADPTQPQH

V: TRBV7-2
J: TRBJ2-2
CDR3: ASSLPGAGTGELF

V: TRBV25-1
J: TRBJ1-6
CDR3: ASSEGGWEKGSPLH

V: TRBV5-1
J: TRBJ1-1
CDR3: ASSLQGGGGNTEAF

V: TRBV15
J: TRBJ1-2
CDR3: ATSRVVGSNYGYT

V: TRBV7-6
J: TRBJ2-2
CDR3: ASSPQRWQGILGGGGELF

V: TRBV7-9
J: TRBJ2-7
CDR3: ASSLLGLIYEQY

V: TRBV24-1
J: TRBJ1-2
CDR3: ATSDSSGARH

V: TRBV19
J: TRBJ1-5
CDR3: ASSISGVISNQPQH

V: TRBV20-1
J: TRBJ1-2
CDR3: SARAFIGDYGYT

V: TRBV25-1
J: TRBJ1-4
CDR3: ASSQPPMGIEKLF

V: TRBV29-1
J: TRBJ2-5
CDR3: SGGREGSKHQY

V: TRBV19
J: TRBJ1-3
CDR3: ASSTLSRSGNTIY